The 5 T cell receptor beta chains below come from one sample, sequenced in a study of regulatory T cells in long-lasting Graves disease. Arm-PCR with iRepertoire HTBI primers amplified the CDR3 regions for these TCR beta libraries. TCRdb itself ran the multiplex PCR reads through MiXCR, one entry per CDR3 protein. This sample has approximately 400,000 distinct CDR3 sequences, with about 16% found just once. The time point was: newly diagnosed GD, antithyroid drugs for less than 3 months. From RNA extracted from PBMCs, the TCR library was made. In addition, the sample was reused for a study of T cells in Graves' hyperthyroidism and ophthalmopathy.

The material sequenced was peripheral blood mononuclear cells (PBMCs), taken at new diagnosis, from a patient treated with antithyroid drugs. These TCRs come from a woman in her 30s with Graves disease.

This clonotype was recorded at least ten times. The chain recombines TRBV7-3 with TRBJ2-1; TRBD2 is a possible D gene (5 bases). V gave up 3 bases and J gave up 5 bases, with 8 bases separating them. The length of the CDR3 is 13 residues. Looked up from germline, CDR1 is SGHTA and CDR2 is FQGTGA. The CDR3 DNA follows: TGTGCCAGCAGCTTTGGACTCAACAATGAGCAGTTCTTC. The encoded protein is CASSFGLNNEQFF.

In DNA form, the CDR3 reads TGTGCCAGCATCCTAGCGGGAGCGGAAGAGCAGTTCTTC. Translating gives CASILAGAEEQFF. This chain uses TRBV12-3 or TRBV12-4 with TRBJ2-1; 10 positions match TRBD2. The CDR3 totals 13 residues. The V segment lost 7 bases and the J segment 10 bases; nucleotides outside the gene matches: 7.

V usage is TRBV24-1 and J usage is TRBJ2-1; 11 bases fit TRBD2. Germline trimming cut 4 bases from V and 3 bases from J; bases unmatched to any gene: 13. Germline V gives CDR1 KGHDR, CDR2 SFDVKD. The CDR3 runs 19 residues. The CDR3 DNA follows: TGTGCCACCAGTGAAACCGGGACTAGCGGACTAGGACTCTACAATGAGCAGTTCTTC. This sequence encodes CATSETGTSGLGLYNEQFF.

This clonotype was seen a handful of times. The CDR3 region is CSVLDLAKNIQYF. The CDR3 nucleotides are TGCAGCGTTTTAGACCTAGCCAAAAACATTCAGTACTTC. The V and J genes are TRBV29-1 and TRBJ2-4; D gene ambiguous. The CDR3 spans 13 residues. V lost 5 bases and J 0 bases, leaving 8 bases between the germline ends. The germline gives CDR1 SQVTM, CDR2 ANQGSEA.

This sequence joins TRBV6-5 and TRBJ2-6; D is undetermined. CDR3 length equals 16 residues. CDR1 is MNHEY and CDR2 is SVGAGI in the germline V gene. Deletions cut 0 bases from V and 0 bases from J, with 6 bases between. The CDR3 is CASSYSWASGANVLTF. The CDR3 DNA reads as TGTGCCAGCAGTTACTCTTGGGCCTCTGGGGCCAACGTCCTGACTTTC.